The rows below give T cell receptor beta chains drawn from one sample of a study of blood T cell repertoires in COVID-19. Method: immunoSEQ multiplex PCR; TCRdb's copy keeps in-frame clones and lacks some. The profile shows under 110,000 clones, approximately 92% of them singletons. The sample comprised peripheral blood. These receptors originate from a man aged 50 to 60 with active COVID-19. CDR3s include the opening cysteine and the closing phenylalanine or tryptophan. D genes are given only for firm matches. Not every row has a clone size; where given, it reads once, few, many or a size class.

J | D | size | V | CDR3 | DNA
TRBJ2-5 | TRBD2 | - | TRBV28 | CASSSLLAGDQETQYF | TGTGCCAGCAGTTCCCTCCTAGCGGGCGACCAAGAGACCCAGTACTTC
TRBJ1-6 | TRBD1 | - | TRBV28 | CASSLGPGQGFSYNSPLHF | TGTGCCAGCAGCCTCGGCCCGGGACAGGGATTCTCCTATAATTCACCCCTCCACTTT
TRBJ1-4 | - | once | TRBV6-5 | CASSYSTATNEKLFF | TGTGCCAGCAGTTACTCGACAGCAACTAATGAAAAACTGTTTTTT
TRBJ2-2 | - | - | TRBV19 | CASSIGLVAGELFF | TGTGCCAGTAGTATTGGACTGGTAGCCGGGGAGCTGTTTTTT
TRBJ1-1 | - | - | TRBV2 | CASPAMNTEAFF | TGTGCCTCACCCGCTATGAACACTGAAGCTTTCTTT
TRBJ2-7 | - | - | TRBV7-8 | CASSPRSGYEQYF | TGTGCCAGCAGCCCCCGTTCGGGGTACGAGCAGTACTTC
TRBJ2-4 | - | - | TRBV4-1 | CASSQVGSTKNIQYF | TGCGCCAGCAGCCAAGTCGGGAGTACCAAAAACATTCAGTACTTC
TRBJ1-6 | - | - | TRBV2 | CASIKDRSYNSPLHF | TGTGCCAGCATAAAGGACAGATCCTATAATTCACCCCTCCACTTT
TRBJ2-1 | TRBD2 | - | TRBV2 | CASSRLAIGEQFF | TGTGCCAGCTCGAGACTAGCGATCGGTGAGCAGTTCTTC
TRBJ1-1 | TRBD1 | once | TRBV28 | CASSSGDRNTEAFF | TGTGCCAGCAGTTCGGGGGACAGAAACACTGAAGCTTTCTTT
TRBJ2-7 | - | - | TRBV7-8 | CASSLAGYGLSGRPSYEQYF | TGTGCCAGCAGCTTAGCTGGTTATGGACTAAGCGGTAGGCCGTCCTACGAGCAGTACTTC
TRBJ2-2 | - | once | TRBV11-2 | CASSARGAGGPGTGELFF | TGTGCCAGCAGCGCTCGGGGGGCGGGCGGGCCTGGCACCGGGGAGCTGTTTTTT
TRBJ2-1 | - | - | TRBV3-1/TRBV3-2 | CASAWERNEQFF | TGTGCCAGCGCTTGGGAGAGGAATGAGCAGTTCTTC
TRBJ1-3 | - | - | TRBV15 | CATSRYRQATTGTLSGNTIYF | TGTGCCACCAGCAGATACCGGCAGGCAACCACTGGAACCCTCTCTGGAAACACCATATATTTT
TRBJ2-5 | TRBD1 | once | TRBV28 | CASTGVKETQYF | TGTGCCAGTACAGGGGTTAAGGAGACCCAGTACTTC
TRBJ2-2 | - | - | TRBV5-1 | CASSFDGTRPGELFF | TGCGCCAGCAGCTTCGATGGGACAAGACCCGGGGAGCTGTTTTTT
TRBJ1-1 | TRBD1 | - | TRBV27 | CASSFRQGLEAFF | TGTGCCAGCAGTTTCCGACAGGGGTTGGAGGCTTTCTTT
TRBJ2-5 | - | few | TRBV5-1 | CASSVGGIAGETQYF | TGCGCCAGCAGCGTGGGAGGTATTGCGGGAGAGACCCAGTACTTC
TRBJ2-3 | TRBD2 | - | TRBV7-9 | CASAGVISTDTQYF | TGTGCCAGCGCGGGAGTAATAAGCACAGATACGCAGTATTTT
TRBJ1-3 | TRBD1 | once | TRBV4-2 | CASSQVMTGGVGNTIYF | TGTGCCAGCAGCCAAGTGATGACAGGGGGCGTTGGAAACACCATATATTTT
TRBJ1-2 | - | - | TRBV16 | CASSPTQDTYGYTF | TGTGCCAGCAGCCCAACCCAGGACACCTATGGCTACACCTTC
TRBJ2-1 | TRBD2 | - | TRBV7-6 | CASSLQAGDSWNNEQFF | TGTGCCAGCAGCTTGCAAGCGGGAGACTCGTGGAACAATGAGCAGTTCTTC
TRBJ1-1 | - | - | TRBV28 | CASSLPTPGRVTEAFF | TGTGCCAGCAGTTTACCGACCCCAGGGAGGGTTACTGAAGCTTTCTTT
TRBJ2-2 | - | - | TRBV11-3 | CASGERHGELFF | TGTGCCTCCGGAGAGCGTCACGGGGAGCTGTTTTTT
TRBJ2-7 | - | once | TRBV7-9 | CASSSSSYEQYF | TGTGCCAGCAGCTCCTCCTCCTACGAGCAGTACTTC
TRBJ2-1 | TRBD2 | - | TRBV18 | CASSPPGTSGSNEQFF | TGTGCCAGCTCACCCCCCGGGACTAGCGGCTCCAATGAGCAGTTCTTC
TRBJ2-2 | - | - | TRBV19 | CASSNRDTYTGELFF | TGTGCCAGTAGTAACCGGGACACCTACACCGGGGAGCTGTTTTTT
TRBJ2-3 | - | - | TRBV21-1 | CATEKGEREGTDTQYF | TGTGCCACCGAAAAGGGTGAGCGGGAGGGCACAGATACGCAGTATTTT
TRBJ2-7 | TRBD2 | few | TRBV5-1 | CASSGRTSGPYEQYF | TGCGCCAGCAGCGGGCGGACTAGCGGGCCCTACGAGCAGTACTTC
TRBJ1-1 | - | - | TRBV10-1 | CASSESYGNTEAFF | TGCGCCAGCAGTGAGTCGTACGGGAACACTGAAGCTTTCTTT
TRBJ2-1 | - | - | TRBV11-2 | CASSLRTEVGNEQFF | TGTGCCAGCAGCTTAAGGACAGAGGTAGGCAATGAGCAGTTCTTC
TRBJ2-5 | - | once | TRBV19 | CASSGTGWGETQYF | TGTGCCAGTAGTGGAACAGGGTGGGGAGAGACCCAGTACTTC
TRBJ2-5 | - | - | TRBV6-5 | CASSYSTGRETQYF | TGTGCCAGCAGTTACTCGACAGGCCGAGAGACCCAGTACTTC
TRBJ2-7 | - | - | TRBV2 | CASSRLSGLSYEQYF | TGTGCCAGCAGTCGGTTATCCGGACTCTCCTACGAGCAGTACTTC
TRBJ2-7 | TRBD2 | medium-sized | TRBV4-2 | CASSQDRSSGTTSYEQYF | TGTGCCAGCAGCCAAGATCGGTCTAGCGGGACTACTTCCTACGAGCAGTACTTC
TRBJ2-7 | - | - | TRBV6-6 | CASSYIPDSYEQYF | TGTGCCAGCAGTTACATTCCAGACTCCTACGAGCAGTACTTC
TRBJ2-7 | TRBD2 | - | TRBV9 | CASSVGLGGRGAYEQYF | TGTGCCAGCAGCGTAGGCTTGGGCGGGAGGGGCGCCTACGAGCAGTACTTC
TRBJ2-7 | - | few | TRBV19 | CASSNFGQGRYEQYF | TGTGCCAGTAGTAATTTTGGGCAGGGAAGATACGAGCAGTACTTC
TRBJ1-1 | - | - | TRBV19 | CASSSQGKGSNTEAFF | TGTGCCAGTAGTTCCCAGGGGAAGGGGTCGAACACTGAAGCTTTCTTT
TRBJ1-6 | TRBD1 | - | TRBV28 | CASSSTGENSPLHF | TGTGCCAGCAGCTCAACAGGGGAAAATTCACCCCTCCACTTT
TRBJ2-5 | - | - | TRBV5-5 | CASSGQTQETQYF | TGTGCCAGCAGCGGACAGACGCAAGAGACCCAGTACTTC
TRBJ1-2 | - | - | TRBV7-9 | CASSYENYGYTF | TGTGCCAGCAGCTACGAGAACTATGGCTACACCTTC